Sequencing of this T cell receptor beta chain was carried out in a study of blood T cell repertoires in COVID-19. The overall study: Acute and convalescent COVID-19 samples came from the United States, Italy and Spain. T cells, B-cell-depleted T cells, or PBMCs supplied cDNA or gDNA.

Trimming pared 8 bases from V and 3 bases from J, leaving 17 bases between. This CDR3 is 14 amino acids long. The germline V gene encodes CDR1 WSHSY and CDR2 SAAADI. Clones were sequenced by immunoSEQ multiplex PCR, and TCRdb holds only the in-frame ones, with some missing. The sample lists about 210,000 clones; around 83% were seen once. The V call is TRBV10-2, the J call TRBJ2-7; possible D gene TRBD2, 6 bases. The receptor was derived from a woman aged 45-65 years with acute or convalescent COVID-19. Sequencing used peripheral blood. CDR3 in amino acids: CASFGPGDSYEQYF. CDR3 sequence (DNA): TGCGCCAGCTTTGGTCCGGGAGATAGCTACGAGCAGTACTTC.